This T cell receptor (beta chain) was observed in a study of a mutant IDH1 vaccine in newly diagnosed glioma. Study overall: Therapy received beforehand was radiotherapy, temozolomide, or both, with most patients given both.

TCRdb keeps only in-frame clones here, not all; method: immunoSEQ multiplex PCR. This repertoire shows around 37,000 clones, roughly 92% found once; its top ten account for 18%. Worth noting for this clone: Antigen unknown.

V trimming: 1 base; J trimming: 1 base; junction bases outside the gene matches: 10. The CDR3 is made up of 17 amino acids. Germline V gives CDR1 SEHNR, CDR2 FQNEAQ (reference sequence). Time point specified: baseline, week 1 (first vaccination visit). Noted treatment: pre-vaccination baseline after standard-of-care therapy. Every donor had a new WHO grade 3 or 4 astrocytoma that was IDH1-mutant, with loss of nuclear ATRX. Findings and caveats of the study: The occurrence of vaccine-induced immune responses was seen in over 85% of patients. Pseudoprogression seemed unlinked to shifts in top peripheral T cell clonotypes.

V gene TRBV7-9 combines with J gene TRBJ2-7; 7 bases are shared with TRBD1. The sequenced sample was PBMCs, obtained from a glioma patient treated with radiotherapy, temozolomide or both. The sequence derives from a man between 18 and 35 years old with glioma. The CDR3 bases are TGTGCCAGCAGCTTAGGTCCAGGAGACAGGGTTTCCTACGAGCAGTACTTC. Translating it yields CASSLGPGDRVSYEQYF. Full variable domain (remainder filled in from reference TRBV7-9 and TRBJ2-7): DTGVSQNPRHKITKRGQNVTFRCDPISEHNRLYWYRQTLGQGPEFLTYFQNEAQLEKSRLLSDRFSAERPKGSFSTLEIQRTEQGDSAMYLCASSLGPGDRVSYEQYFGPGTRLTVT.